The 30 T cell receptor beta chains below were found in one sample sequenced in a study of identical twins. TCRdb reprocessed the 5' RACE reads via MiXCR and lists one record per CDR3 protein. The repertoire holds approximately 230,000 distinct CDR3 sequences, with roughly 13% as singletons. Source material: memory (CD45RO+) T cells sorted from blood. These receptors originate from a woman under 30 in good health.

The chain recombines TRBV20-1 with TRBJ2-1, with D perhaps matching TRBD2 (6 bases). Germline V gene lookup returns CDR1 DFQATT and CDR2 SNEGSKA (reference sequence). Trimming stripped 0 bases from V and 0 bases from J, with 12 bases between. This CDR3 has 16 residues. CDR3 in DNA: TGCAGTGCTAGAGATTTTGGGGGGAGCTCCTACAATGAGCAGTTCTTC. Its translation: CSARDFGGSSYNEQFF.

The V and J genes are TRBV29-1 and TRBJ2-5, with 8 bases identical to TRBD1. With 8 bases clipped from V and 4 bases from J, the junction kept 12 bases outside the gene matches. The CDR3 loop spans 14 amino acids. Germline-derived CDR1 and CDR2 are SQVTM and ANQGSEA. Here the CDR3 reads CSLGQGALGETQYF. For the CDR3, the DNA is TGCAGCCTGGGGCAGGGGGCTTTGGGAGAGACCCAGTACTTC. The full variable domain, completed using reference TRBV29-1 and TRBJ2-5, is SAVISQKPSRDICQRGTSLTIQCQVDSQVTMMFWYRQQPGQSLTLIATANQGSEATYESGFVIDKFPISRPNLTFSTLTVSNMSPEDSSIYLCSLGQGALGETQYFGPGTRLLVL.

The chain is built from TRBV12-3 or TRBV12-4 and TRBJ2-5; 8 bases match TRBD1. The junction had 13 bases not matched to a gene; V was cut back by 5 bases and J by 11 bases. The CDR3 is 14 amino acids. CDR3 nucleotides: TGTGCCAGCAGTCCCCACTCCGGCAGGGGGCGACAGTACTTC. Translation: CASSPHSGRGRQYF.

The sample holds many counts of this clonotype. The genes are TRBV27 and TRBJ2-3, with D uncertain. The CDR3 is 14 amino acids. Germline loops: CDR1 MNHEY, CDR2 SMNVEV (reference sequence). Trimming took off 2 bases at V and 5 bases at J, with 11 bases between the two ends. The CDR3 region is CASSLKYAKDTQYF. The CDR3, as DNA: TGTGCCAGCAGTTTAAAGTATGCAAAAGATACGCAGTATTTT.

The chain's CDR3 is CASSFVAGWNTDTQYF. CDR3 bases: TGTGCCAGCAGCTTCGTAGCGGGTTGGAACACAGATACGCAGTATTTT. The V and J genes are TRBV7-2 and TRBJ2-3; TRBD2 aligns across 7 bases. The CDR3 covers 16 residues. Per the germline V gene, CDR1 is SGHTA and CDR2 is FQGNSA. J was trimmed by 2 bases and V by 3 bases; bases with no gene match: 8.

This clonotype was found a few times. The V and J genes are TRBV20-1 and TRBJ2-5, with D maybe TRBD1 (5 bases). The CDR3 totals 13 residues. V lost 1 base and J 3 bases, leaving 9 bases between the germline ends. Germline V gives CDR1 DFQATT, CDR2 SNEGSKA (reference sequence). This CDR3 is CSARVGVEETQYF. CDR3 sequence (DNA): TGCAGTGCTAGAGTAGGGGTCGAAGAGACCCAGTACTTC.

DNA for the CDR3: TGTGCCATCAGTGATGTTGGCTACACCTTC. Its translation: CAISDVGYTF. The rearrangement uses TRBV10-3 and TRBJ1-2; the D is unclear. Germline CDR1 reads ENHRY; CDR2 reads SYGVKD. The germline V and J ends were trimmed by 3 bases and 7 bases, with 3 bases remaining between them. The CDR3 covers 10 residues.

Only a few counts were recorded for this clonotype. V gene TRBV2 combines with J gene TRBJ2-1, with 12 bases matching TRBD2. The germline V gene encodes CDR1 SNHLY and CDR2 FYNNEI. The CDR3 sequence is 17 residues long. After removal of 3 bases from V and 4 bases from J, the junction contained 7 bases not matched to a gene. DNA of the CDR3: TGTGCCAGCAGTGACGCTCCTAGCGGGAGGGGGTACAATGAGCAGTTCTTC. This sequence encodes CASSDAPSGRGYNEQFF.

This clonotype has only a few counts. The rearrangement joins TRBV7-3 to TRBJ2-3; maybe TRBD1 (6 bases). This CDR3 has 14 residues. Trimming left V 0 bases short and J 7 bases short, with 11 bases between. Germline loops: CDR1 SGHTA, CDR2 FQGTGA. The CDR3 spells CASSLTGGQNTQYF. The CDR3 coding sequence is TGTGCCAGCAGCTTAACTGGGGGCCAAAATACGCAGTATTTT.

This clonotype was observed a handful of times. The chain is built from TRBV7-2 and TRBJ2-7, with TRBD1 matching 8 bases. The germline gives CDR1 SGHTA, CDR2 FQGNSA. The CDR3 sequence is 13 residues long. V shed 8 bases, J shed 4 bases, and the junction held 7 bases outside the gene matches. The CDR3 loop reads CASRQTGVYEQYF. The DNA for the CDR3 is TGTGCCAGCCGCCAGACAGGGGTATACGAGCAGTACTTC. Drawing the rest from reference TRBV7-2 and TRBJ2-7, the complete variable domain is GAGVSQSPSNKVTEKGKDVELRCDPISGHTALYWYRQSLGQGLEFLIYFQGNSAPDKSGLPSDRFSAERTGGSVSTLTIQRTQQEDSAVYLCASRQTGVYEQYFGPGTRLTVT.

This chain joins TRBV20-1 and TRBJ1-2, with 8 positions matching TRBD1. Germline lookup yields CDR1 DFQATT and CDR2 SNEGSKA (reference sequence). The V and J ends lost 0 bases and 5 bases, in that order; junction bases with no gene match: 8. The CDR3 is 15 amino acids. This CDR3 is CSAREGDRPSYGYTF. The CDR3 bases are TGCAGTGCTAGAGAGGGGGACAGGCCTTCTTATGGCTACACCTTC.

The V gene is TRBV9, the J gene TRBJ2-3; 13 bases map to TRBD2. The CDR3 has 16 amino acids. From germline, CDR1 is SGDLS and CDR2 YYNGEE. V shed 5 bases and J 7 bases; nucleotides not matched to a gene: 10. CDR3 loop: CASSHRLAGGSHTQYF. Written as DNA, the CDR3 is TGTGCCAGCAGTCACCGACTAGCGGGAGGTTCCCATACGCAGTATTTT.

This sequence joins TRBV29-1 and TRBJ2-2, with 10 nucleotides matching TRBD1. V dropped 6 bases and J dropped 7; count of bases not matched to a gene: 5. This CDR3 is 13 amino acids long. The germline CDR1 and CDR2 sequences are SQVTM and ANQGSEA. The CDR3 sequence: CSVETGGIGELFF. CDR3 sequence (DNA): TGCAGCGTAGAGACAGGGGGCATCGGGGAGCTGTTTTTT.

V usage is TRBV10-2 and J usage is TRBJ2-5; TRBD2 might be the D (6 bases). CDR1 and CDR2 from the germline V gene are WSHSY and SAAADI. Trimming pared 3 bases from V and 5 bases from J, leaving 13 bases between. The CDR3 runs 14 residues. CDR3 DNA sequence: TGCGCCAGCAGTGACCGGGGCGGGGTTGAGACCCAGTACTTC. Protein sequence: CASSDRGGVETQYF.

The V gene is TRBV12-3 or TRBV12-4, the J gene TRBJ1-2; tentatively, D is TRBD1 (5 bases). Trimming took off 5 bases at V and 7 bases at J, with 20 bases between the two ends. This CDR3 region has 15 residues. The CDR3 reads CASSLTDEGRLGYTF. CDR3 nucleotides: TGTGCCAGCAGTCTTACGGACGAGGGGCGGCTTGGCTACACCTTC.

Many counts were recorded for this clonotype. The CDR3 DNA reads TGTGCCAGCAGCTTATATCAGGCTGACACTGAAGCTTTCTTT. Encoded protein: CASSLYQADTEAFF. The chain links TRBV7-9 to TRBJ1-1; D is ambiguous. The germline CDR1 and CDR2 sequences are SEHNR and FQNEAQ (reference sequence). The CDR3 has 14 amino acids. Trimming stripped 2 bases from V and 3 bases from J, with 10 bases between.

Only a few counts were recorded for this clonotype. The chain uses TRBV9 and TRBJ2-1; tentatively, D is TRBD1 (8 bases). Germline V CDR1 and CDR2: SGDLS, YYNGEE. V was clipped by 6 bases and J by 7 bases, with 20 bases between them. The length of the CDR3 is 15 residues. The CDR3 region is CASTHRGGSDNEQFF. The CDR3 DNA reads TGTGCCAGCACTCACAGGGGGGGGTCCGATAATGAGCAGTTCTTC.

The genes are TRBV6-5 and TRBJ1-5; D is unresolved. The CDR3 is made up of 15 amino acids. V was cut by 0 bases and J by 3 bases, with 9 bases left in between. The germline CDR1 and CDR2 sequences are MNHEY and SVGAGI. CDR3 sequence (DNA): TGTGCCAGCAGTTACTCTCCGTCCTCCAATCAGCCCCAGCATTTT. The encoded protein is CASSYSPSSNQPQHF.

This clonotype was counted only a few times. J is TRBJ2-4 and V is TRBV11-3, with 8 bases fitting TRBD1. Trimming removed 5 bases from V and 0 bases from J; junction bases left unmatched: 6. The CDR3 has 16 residues. Germline lookup yields CDR1 SGHNT and CDR2 YENEEA. This CDR3 reads CASSPRQGLAKNIQYF. The CDR3 region has the DNA TGTGCCAGCAGCCCCAGACAGGGGTTAGCCAAAAACATTCAGTACTTC.

V usage is TRBV12-3 or TRBV12-4 and J usage is TRBJ2-5, with 8 bases that match TRBD2. Unmatched junction bases numbered 6, after V lost 1 base and J lost 5 bases. This CDR3 has 15 amino acids. In DNA form, the CDR3 reads TGTGCCAGCAGTTTAGTTCCGGGAGGGCGGGAGACCCAGTACTTC. Amino acids: CASSLVPGGRETQYF.

The V gene is TRBV7-2, the J gene TRBJ1-6, with 7 positions matching TRBD1. This CDR3 comprises 17 residues. CDR1 is SGHTA and CDR2 is FQGNSA in the germline V gene. V was clipped by 6 bases and J by 0 bases; unmatched bases: 8. CDR3: CASSWTGQSSYNSPLHF. The CDR3 DNA reads as TGTGCCAGCAGTTGGACGGGACAGAGCTCCTATAATTCACCCCTCCACTTT.

This clonotype was counted at least ten times. The chain is built from TRBV5-1 and TRBJ1-4; the D gene is possibly TRBD1 (5 bases). Germline CDR1 is SGHRS and CDR2 is YFSETQ. V gave up 1 base and J gave up 3 bases, with 10 bases separating them. This CDR3 has 15 amino acids. CDR3: CASSLNDRANEKLFF. The DNA of the CDR3 is TGCGCCAGCAGCTTGAACGACAGAGCTAATGAAAAACTGTTTTTT.

J is TRBJ2-3 and V is TRBV7-9; 7 bases are a match to TRBD2. The trim removed 3 bases at V and 4 bases at J, leaving 4 bases unmatched. CDR3 length equals 14 residues. CDR1 is SEHNR and CDR2 is FQNEAQ in the germline V gene (reference sequence). CDR3 bases: TGTGCCAGCAGCTTTGGCGGGGGTTCAGATACGCAGTATTTT. Its translation is CASSFGGGSDTQYF.

The CDR3 spells CSALDIPSEKLFF. Written as DNA, the CDR3 is TGCAGTGCCCTGGACATCCCCTCTGAAAAACTGTTTTTT. This rearrangement joins TRBV20-1 to TRBJ1-4; possibly TRBD1 for D (5 bases). The germline gives CDR1 DFQATT, CDR2 SNEGSKA (reference sequence). CDR3 length: 13 amino acids. Trimming took 6 bases from V and 7 from J, leaving 15 bases between them.

This clonotype occurred a few times. V gene TRBV5-1 combines with J gene TRBJ2-2, with D possibly matching TRBD1 (6 bases). The CDR3 loop spans 14 amino acids. With 5 bases removed from V and 1 base from J, the gap between germline ends came to 9 bases. Germline V gene sequence: CDR1 SGHRS, CDR2 YFSETQ. The CDR3 region has the DNA TGCGCCAGCAGATGGGGACAGAACACCGGGGAGCTGTTTTTT. Translated: CASRWGQNTGELFF.

This clonotype was observed at least ten times. V and J are TRBV10-3 and TRBJ1-5, with D hard to call. The V gene lost 3 bases and the J gene lost 6 bases, with 9 bases spanning the gap. Germline V gene lookup returns CDR1 ENHRY and CDR2 SYGVKD. This CDR3 spans 13 amino acids. The CDR3 region has the DNA TGTGCCATCAGTGACGAGGGTAGTCAGCCCCAGCATTTT. Its protein product is CAISDEGSQPQHF.

The sample holds a few counts of this clonotype. The chain uses TRBV4-3 and TRBJ2-3; D uncertain. The germline gives CDR1 LGHNA, CDR2 YSLEER. The CDR3 is 13 amino acids. Trimming left V 0 bases short and J 6 bases short, with 7 bases between. CDR3 sequence reads: CASSQEWADTQYF. In DNA, the CDR3 is TGCGCCAGCAGCCAAGAATGGGCGGATACGCAGTATTTT.

The V and J genes are TRBV12-3 or TRBV12-4 and TRBJ2-1, with 9 bases aligning to TRBD2. The CDR3 runs to 15 residues. V was clipped by 5 bases and J by 10 bases; unmatched bases: 12. The DNA for the CDR3 is TGTGCCAGCAGTGAGGAGGCTAGCGGGGCGGGGGAGCAGTTCTTC. Translation gives CASSEEASGAGEQFF.

The chain carries TRBV5-4 and TRBJ1-4; D is unresolved. Trimming shortened V by 0 bases and J by 4 bases, and 10 bases separated the two germline ends. The CDR3 extends over 15 amino acids. CDR1 is SGHNT, CDR2 YYREEE, per germline (reference sequence). CDR3 in DNA: TGTGCCAGCAGCTTGGACTCGGCTGTTAATGAAAAACTGTTTTTT. Translated: CASSLDSAVNEKLFF.

This clonotype appeared a few times. The V and J genes are TRBV6-5 and TRBJ2-2, with no clear D. This CDR3 comprises 15 residues. The germline V gene has CDR1 MNHEY and CDR2 SVGAGI. The V end was cut by 0 bases, the J end by 3 bases, with 8 bases between. The CDR3 sequence is CASSYSKIYTGELFF. The CDR3 coding sequence is TGTGCCAGCAGTTACTCGAAGATCTACACCGGGGAGCTGTTTTTT.